Listed below are T cell receptor beta chains from one sample, sequenced in a study of blood T cell repertoires in COVID-19. Method: immunoSEQ multiplex PCR; TCRdb's copy keeps in-frame clones and lacks some. The sample has 150,000 to 200,000 clones; 70% to 85% are singletons. Sequencing used PBMCs or T cells enriched from blood (not recorded which). These receptors were obtained from a man aged 45-65 years who had recovered from COVID-19. CDR3s include the opening cysteine and the closing phenylalanine or tryptophan. The D gene is left open where the match is weak. Clone size appears in some rows only: once, few, many, or a class for an expanded clone.

>TRBJ1-2|.|.|TRBV5-1
CASSLLGDYGYTF
TGCGCCAGCAGCTTGTTAGGGGACTATGGCTACACCTTC
>TRBJ2-7|.|.|TRBV9
CASSVEGGNPSEQYF
TGTGCCAGCAGCGTAGAAGGAGGGAACCCCTCCGAGCAGTACTTC
>TRBJ1-3|.|TRBD1|TRBV5-8
CASSLLVQGARSGNTIYF
TGTGCCAGCAGCTTGTTAGTACAGGGGGCCCGCTCTGGAAACACCATATATTTT
>TRBJ1-2|.|TRBD1|TRBV7-7
CASSLGPDRGTTNYGYTF
TGTGCTAGCAGCTTAGGCCCGGACAGGGGGACAACTAACTATGGCTACACCTTC
>TRBJ1-2|few|TRBD1|TRBV18
CASSPGTGFGYTF
TGTGCCAGCTCACCGGGGACAGGGTTTGGCTACACCTTC
>TRBJ1-6|.|.|TRBV27
CASSGREGNSPLHF
TGTGCCAGCAGCGGCAGGGAGGGCAATTCACCCCTCCACTTT
>TRBJ2-7|.|.|TRBV5-5
CASSTRQPYEQYF
TGTGCCAGCAGCACCCGACAGCCCTACGAGCAGTACTTC
>TRBJ1-1|.|.|TRBV10-2
CASSEQGSFTEAFF
TGCGCCAGCAGTGAACAGGGTTCGTTCACTGAAGCTTTCTTT
>TRBJ1-3|.|.|TRBV12-3/TRBV12-4
CASSLSGNTIYF
TGTGCCAGCAGTCTCTCTGGAAACACCATATATTTT
>TRBJ1-1|.|.|TRBV7-9
CASSLMQGGTEAFF
TGTGCCAGCAGCTTAATGCAGGGAGGGACTGAAGCTTTCTTT
>TRBJ2-7|.|.|TRBV28
CASSPAGGSRSYEQYF
TGTGCCAGCAGTCCCGCCGGGGGTAGCAGGTCCTACGAGCAGTACTTC
>TRBJ1-1|.|.|TRBV5-1
CASKREGSLNTEAFF
TGCGCCAGCAAGAGGGAGGGCAGTCTAAACACTGAAGCTTTCTTT
>TRBJ1-4|.|TRBD1|TRBV5-1
CASSRQGLDEKLFF
TGCGCCAGCAGCCGACAGGGACTAGACGAAAAACTGTTTTTT
>TRBJ2-2|.|TRBD1|TRBV14
CASSPGQARNTGELFF
TGTGCCAGCAGCCCAGGACAGGCTCGGAACACCGGGGAGCTGTTTTTT
>TRBJ1-3|.|TRBD1|TRBV6-5
CASRGQESNTIYF
TGTGCCAGCAGGGGACAGGAGAGTAACACCATATATTTT
>TRBJ1-2|.|TRBD1|TRBV19
CASSISQGAVNYGYTF
TGTGCCAGTAGTATTTCTCAGGGGGCCGTCAACTATGGCTACACCTTC
>TRBJ1-5|.|.|TRBV19
CASSPHRVHQPQHF
TGTGCCAGTAGTCCTCACAGGGTACATCAGCCCCAGCATTTT
>TRBJ2-1|.|TRBD2|TRBV9
CASSSTSGTSYNEQFF
TGTGCCAGCAGCTCTACCAGCGGGACTAGTTACAATGAGCAGTTCTTC
>TRBJ2-3|.|.|TRBV9
CASSTDRSTDTQYF
TGTGCCAGCAGCACAGACAGGAGCACAGATACGCAGTATTTT
>TRBJ2-5|.|.|TRBV3-1/TRBV3-2
CASSARWTVQETQYF
TGTGCCAGCAGCGCCCGATGGACAGTCCAAGAGACCCAGTACTTC
>TRBJ1-2|.|.|TRBV7-9
CASSSGVNYGYTF
TGTGCCAGCAGCTCGGGGGTTAACTATGGCTACACCTTC
>TRBJ1-6|.|.|TRBV27
CASSWGGDGSPLHF
TGTGCCAGCAGCTGGGGGGGGGATGGGTCACCCCTCCACTTT
>TRBJ1-5|.|.|TRBV19
CASNGYSNQPQHF
TGTGCCAGTAACGGGTATAGCAATCAGCCCCAGCATTTT
>TRBJ1-2|.|TRBD1|TRBV6-5
CASSYSQGGLYTF
TGTGCCAGCAGTTACTCACAGGGGGGGTTATACACCTTC
>TRBJ2-1|.|.|TRBV19
CASSSSGIRGRYEQFF
TGTGCCAGTAGCTCCTCCGGGATTAGAGGGAGGTATGAGCAGTTCTTC
>TRBJ2-3|.|.|TRBV6-6
CASTLLASDTQYF
TGTGCCAGCACTCTCCTAGCGTCAGATACGCAGTATTTT
>TRBJ1-5|.|TRBD1|TRBV2
CASSEGRLGQGRNQPQHF
TGTGCCAGCAGTGAAGGGCGTCTGGGACAGGGTCGAAATCAGCCCCAGCATTTT
>TRBJ1-2|.|TRBD1|TRBV7-2
CASSHYNEGQGGGYTF
TGTGCCAGCAGTCACTATAATGAAGGACAGGGCGGTGGCTACACCTTC
>TRBJ2-2|.|.|TRBV7-5
CVRSRHGTPNTGELFF
TGTGTCAGAAGCCGTCACGGGACACCGAACACCGGGGAGCTGTTTTTT
>TRBJ1-3|.|.|TRBV18
CASSPGQTGTGNTIYF
TGTGCCAGCTCACCGGGACAAACAGGGACAGGAAACACCATATATTTT
>TRBJ2-7|.|.|TRBV20-1
CSATLGDEQYF
TGCAGTGCCACCCTAGGTGACGAGCAGTACTTC
>TRBJ2-2|.|TRBD2|TRBV3-1/TRBV3-2
CASRASGGASGELFF
TGTGCCAGCAGGGCGAGCGGGGGGGCCTCCGGGGAGCTGTTTTTT
>TRBJ2-1|.|.|TRBV18
CASSPSLQGAYNEQFF
TGTGCCAGCTCACCAAGTTTGCAGGGTGCCTACAATGAGCAGTTCTTC
>TRBJ1-5|.|TRBD1|TRBV2
CASRDRGGNQPQHF
TGTGCCAGCAGGGACAGGGGGGGAAATCAGCCCCAGCATTTT
>TRBJ1-2|.|.|TRBV7-3
CASSSRDTPLAF
TGTGCCAGCAGCTCCCGGGACACCCCCCTAGCCTTC
>TRBJ1-3|.|TRBD1|TRBV18
CASSPNGQARNTIYF
TGTGCCAGCTCACCAAACGGACAGGCTCGGAACACCATATATTTT
>TRBJ2-6|.|.|TRBV30
CAWGRTRSGANVLTF
TGTGCCTGGGGACGAACTCGCTCTGGGGCCAACGTCCTGACTTTC
>TRBJ1-2|.|TRBD1|TRBV15
CATSIDRGFPRYTF
TGTGCCACCAGCATAGACAGGGGATTCCCTCGCTACACCTTC
>TRBJ2-1|few|TRBD1|TRBV19
CASSVSGTGGRGEQFF
TGTGCCAGTAGTGTTTCGGGGACAGGGGGCCGAGGTGAGCAGTTCTTC
>TRBJ1-6|many|TRBD1|TRBV2
CASSAGTGNSPLHF
TGTGCCAGCAGTGCCGGGACAGGGAATTCACCCCTCCACTTT
>TRBJ1-3|.|.|TRBV30
CAWTGIPGNTIYF
TGTGCCTGGACCGGTATACCTGGAAACACCATATATTTT
>TRBJ2-2|.|TRBD1|TRBV2
CASRETGPNTGELFF
TGTGCCAGCAGGGAGACAGGGCCGAACACCGGGGAGCTGTTTTTT
>TRBJ1-2|.|.|TRBV21-1
CASSPIEVDGYTF
TGTGCCAGCAGCCCGATTGAGGTTGATGGCTACACCTTC
>TRBJ1-1|.|.|TRBV28
CASSLPDNTEAFF
TGTGCCAGCAGCCTCCCAGATAACACTGAAGCTTTCTTT
>TRBJ1-1|few|.|TRBV5-1
CASSLAGVPEAFF
TGCGCCAGCAGCTTGGCGGGGGTCCCTGAAGCTTTCTTT
>TRBJ1-5|.|.|TRBV30
CAWTLGGPSNQPQHF
TGTGCCTGGACCCTCGGGGGGCCCAGCAATCAGCCCCAGCATTTT
>TRBJ1-2|.|TRBD1|TRBV30
CAWSRTRLRTGGLYGYTF
TGTGCCTGGAGTCGAACACGACTACGGACAGGAGGTCTCTATGGCTACACCTTC
>TRBJ1-2|.|.|TRBV6-1
CASSDGQGGYGYTF
TGTGCCAGCAGTGACGGGCAGGGTGGCTATGGCTACACCTTC
>TRBJ2-3|.|.|TRBV5-4
CASTAGGPNTDTQYF
TGTGCCAGCACGGCCGGGGGACCCAACACAGATACGCAGTATTTT
>TRBJ2-2|.|.|TRBV5-1
CASSSIEGTGELFF
TGCGCCAGCAGCTCGATTGAGGGCACCGGGGAGCTGTTTTTT
>TRBJ2-4|.|.|TRBV9
CASSPRPAAAINIQYF
TGTGCCAGCAGCCCCCGGCCGGCCGCGGCAATAAACATTCAGTACTTC
>TRBJ1-3|.|TRBD1|TRBV7-9
CASSPSGTGGNTIYF
TGTGCCAGCAGCCCATCCGGGACAGGTGGAAACACCATATATTTT
>TRBJ2-2|.|TRBD1|TRBV2
CASSDGNRGTGELFF
TGTGCCAGCAGTGACGGGAACAGGGGCACCGGGGAGCTGTTTTTT
>TRBJ1-3|.|TRBD1|TRBV5-1
CASSLGQGTGNTIYF
TGCGCCAGCAGCTTGGGACAGGGTACTGGAAACACCATATATTTT